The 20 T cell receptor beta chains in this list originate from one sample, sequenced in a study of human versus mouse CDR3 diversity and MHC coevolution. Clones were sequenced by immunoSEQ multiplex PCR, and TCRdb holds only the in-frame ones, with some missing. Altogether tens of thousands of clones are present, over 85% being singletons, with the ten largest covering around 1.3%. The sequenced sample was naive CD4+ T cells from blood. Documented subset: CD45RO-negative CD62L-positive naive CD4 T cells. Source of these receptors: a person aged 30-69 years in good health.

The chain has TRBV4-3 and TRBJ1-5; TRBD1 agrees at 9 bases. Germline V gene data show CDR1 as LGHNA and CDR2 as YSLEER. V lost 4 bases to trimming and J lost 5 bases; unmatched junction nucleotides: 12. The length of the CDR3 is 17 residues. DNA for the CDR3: TGCGCCAGCAGCCTCAAAGGACAGGGGATATCAGATCAGCCCCAGCATTTT. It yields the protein CASSLKGQGISDQPQHF.

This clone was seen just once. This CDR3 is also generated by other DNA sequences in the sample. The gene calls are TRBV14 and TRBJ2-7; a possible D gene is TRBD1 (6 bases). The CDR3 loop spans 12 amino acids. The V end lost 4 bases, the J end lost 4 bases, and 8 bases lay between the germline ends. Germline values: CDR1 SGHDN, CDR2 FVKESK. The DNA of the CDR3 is TGTGCCAGCAGCCCCCAGGGGTACGAGCAGTACTTC. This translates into CASSPQGYEQYF.

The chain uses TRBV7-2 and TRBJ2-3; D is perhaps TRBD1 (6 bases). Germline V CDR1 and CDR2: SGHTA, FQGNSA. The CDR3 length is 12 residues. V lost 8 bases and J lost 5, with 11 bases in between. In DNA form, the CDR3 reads TGTGCCAGCTACCAGGGGATAGATACGCAGTATTTT. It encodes CASYQGIDTQYF.

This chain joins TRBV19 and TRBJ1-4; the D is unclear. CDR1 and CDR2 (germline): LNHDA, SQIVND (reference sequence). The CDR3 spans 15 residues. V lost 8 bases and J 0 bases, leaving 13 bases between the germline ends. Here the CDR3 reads CASSREGATNEKLFF. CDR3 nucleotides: TGTGCCAGTTCCCGGGAGGGTGCAACTAATGAAAAACTGTTTTTT.

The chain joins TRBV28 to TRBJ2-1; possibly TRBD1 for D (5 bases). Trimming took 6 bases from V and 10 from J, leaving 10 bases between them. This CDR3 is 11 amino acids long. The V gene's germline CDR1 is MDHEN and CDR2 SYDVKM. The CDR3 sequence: CASSINREQFF. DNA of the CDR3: TGTGCCAGCAGCATAAACAGGGAGCAGTTCTTC.

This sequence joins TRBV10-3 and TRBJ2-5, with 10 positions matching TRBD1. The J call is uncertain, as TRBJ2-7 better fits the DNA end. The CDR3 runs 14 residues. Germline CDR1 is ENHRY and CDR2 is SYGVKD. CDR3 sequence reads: CAISERDRGHEQYF. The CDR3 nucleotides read TGTGCCATCAGTGAACGGGACAGGGGCCACGAGCAGTACTTC.

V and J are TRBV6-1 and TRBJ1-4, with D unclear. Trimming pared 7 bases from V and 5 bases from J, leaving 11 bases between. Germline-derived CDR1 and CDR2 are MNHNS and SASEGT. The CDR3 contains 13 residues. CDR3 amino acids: CASKATPNEKLFF. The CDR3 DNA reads TGTGCCAGCAAAGCGACTCCGAATGAAAAACTGTTTTTT.

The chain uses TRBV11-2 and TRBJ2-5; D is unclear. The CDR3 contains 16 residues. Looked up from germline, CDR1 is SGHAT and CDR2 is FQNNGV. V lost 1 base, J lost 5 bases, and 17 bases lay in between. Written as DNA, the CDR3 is TGTGCCAGCAGCTTAGGTTCTGTCTATCTGCCTGAGACCCAGTACTTC. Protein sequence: CASSLGSVYLPETQYF.

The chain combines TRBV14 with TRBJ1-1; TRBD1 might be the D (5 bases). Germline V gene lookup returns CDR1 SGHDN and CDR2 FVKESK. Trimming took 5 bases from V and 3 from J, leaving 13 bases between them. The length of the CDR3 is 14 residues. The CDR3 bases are TGTGCCAGCAGCTCCCGGGCCAGGGACACTGAAGCTTTCTTT. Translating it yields CASSSRARDTEAFF.

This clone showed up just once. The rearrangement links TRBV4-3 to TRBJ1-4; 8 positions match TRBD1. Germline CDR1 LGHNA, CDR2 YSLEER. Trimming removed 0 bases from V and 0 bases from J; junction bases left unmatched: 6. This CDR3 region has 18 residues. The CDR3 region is CASSQDLAGGSTNEKLFF. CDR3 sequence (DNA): TGCGCCAGCAGCCAAGATTTGGCAGGGGGCTCAACTAATGAAAAACTGTTTTTT.

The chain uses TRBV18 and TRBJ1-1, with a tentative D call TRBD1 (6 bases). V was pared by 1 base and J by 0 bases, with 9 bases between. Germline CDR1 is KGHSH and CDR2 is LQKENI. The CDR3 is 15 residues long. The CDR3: CASSPHRDLNTEAFF. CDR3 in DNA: TGTGCCAGCTCACCACACAGGGATTTGAACACTGAAGCTTTCTTT.

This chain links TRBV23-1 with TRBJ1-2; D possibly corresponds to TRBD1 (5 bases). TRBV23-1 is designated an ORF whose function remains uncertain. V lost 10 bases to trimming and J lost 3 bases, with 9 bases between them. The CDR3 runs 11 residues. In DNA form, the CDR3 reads TGCGCCATTTCGACAGACTATGGCTACACCTTC. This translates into CAISTDYGYTF.

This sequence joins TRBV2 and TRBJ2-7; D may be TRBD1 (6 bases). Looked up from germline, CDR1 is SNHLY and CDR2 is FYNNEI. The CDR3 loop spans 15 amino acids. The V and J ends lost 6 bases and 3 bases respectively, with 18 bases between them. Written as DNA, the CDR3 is TGTGCCAGCAGGAGCTCCGGGACAACCTTCTACGAGCAGTACTTC. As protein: CASRSSGTTFYEQYF. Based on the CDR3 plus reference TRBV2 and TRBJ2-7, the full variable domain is EPEVTQTPSHQVTQMGQEVILRCVPISNHLYFYWYRQILGQKVEFLVSFYNNEISEKSEIFDDQFSVERPDGSNFTLKIRSTKLEDSAMYFCASRSSGTTFYEQYFGPGTRLTVT.

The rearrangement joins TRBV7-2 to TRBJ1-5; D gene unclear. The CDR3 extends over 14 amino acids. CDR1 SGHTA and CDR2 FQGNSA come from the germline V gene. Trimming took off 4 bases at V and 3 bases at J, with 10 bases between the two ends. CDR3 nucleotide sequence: TGTGCCAGCAGCTCTAAGCGGTTCAATCAGCCCCAGCATTTT. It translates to CASSSKRFNQPQHF. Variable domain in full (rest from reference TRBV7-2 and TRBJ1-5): GAGVSQSPSNKVTEKGKDVELRCDPISGHTALYWYRQSLGQGLEFLIYFQGNSAPDKSGLPSDRFSAERTGGSVSTLTIQRTQQEDSAVYLCASSSKRFNQPQHFGDGTRLSIL.

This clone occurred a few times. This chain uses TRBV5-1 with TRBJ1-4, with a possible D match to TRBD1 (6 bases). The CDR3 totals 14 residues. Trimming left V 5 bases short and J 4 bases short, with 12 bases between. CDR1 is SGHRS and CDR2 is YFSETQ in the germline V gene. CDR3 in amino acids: CASSGGGDNEKLFF. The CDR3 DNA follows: TGCGCCAGCAGTGGTGGGGGCGATAATGAAAAACTGTTTTTT.

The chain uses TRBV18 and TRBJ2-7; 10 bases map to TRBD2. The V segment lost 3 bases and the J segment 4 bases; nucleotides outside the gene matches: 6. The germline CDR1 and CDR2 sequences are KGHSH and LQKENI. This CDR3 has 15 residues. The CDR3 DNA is TGTGCCAGCTCACCCCCTTCTAGCGGGAGTTACGAGCAGTACTTC. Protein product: CASSPPSSGSYEQYF.

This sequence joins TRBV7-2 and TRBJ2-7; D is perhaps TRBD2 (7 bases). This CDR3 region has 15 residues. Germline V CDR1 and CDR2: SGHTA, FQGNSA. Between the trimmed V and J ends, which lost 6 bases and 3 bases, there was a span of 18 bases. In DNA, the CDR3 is TGTGCCAGCAGAAAAACGGGGGGCGCAATCTACGAGCAGTACTTC. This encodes CASRKTGGAIYEQYF.

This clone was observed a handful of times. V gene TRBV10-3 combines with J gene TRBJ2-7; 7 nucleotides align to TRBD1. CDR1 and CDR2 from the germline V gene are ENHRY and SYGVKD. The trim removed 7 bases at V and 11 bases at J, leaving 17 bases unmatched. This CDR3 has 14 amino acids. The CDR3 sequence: CAITPRRGLGEKYF. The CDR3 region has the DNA TGTGCCATCACCCCACGAAGGGGGCTTGGGGAGAAGTACTTC.

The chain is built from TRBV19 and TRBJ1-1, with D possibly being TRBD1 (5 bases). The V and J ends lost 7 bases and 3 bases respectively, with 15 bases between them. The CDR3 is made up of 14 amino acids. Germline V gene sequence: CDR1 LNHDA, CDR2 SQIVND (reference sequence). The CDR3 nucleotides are TGTGCCAGTAAAATGACAGCACGCGACACTGAAGCTTTCTTT. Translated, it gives CASKMTARDTEAFF. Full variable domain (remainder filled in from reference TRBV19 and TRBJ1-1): DGGITQSPKYLFRKEGQNVTLSCEQNLNHDAMYWYRQDPGQGLRLIYYSQIVNDFQKGDIAEGYSVSREKKESFPLTVTSAQKNPTAFYLCASKMTARDTEAFFGQGTRLTVV.

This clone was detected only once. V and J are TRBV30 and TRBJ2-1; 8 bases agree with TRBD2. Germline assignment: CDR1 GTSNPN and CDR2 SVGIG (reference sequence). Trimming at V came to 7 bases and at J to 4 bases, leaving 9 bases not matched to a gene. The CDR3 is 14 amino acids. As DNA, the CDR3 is TGTGCCTCATACCGTGGCGGGGGGTACAATGAGCAGTTCTTC. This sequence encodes CASYRGGGYNEQFF. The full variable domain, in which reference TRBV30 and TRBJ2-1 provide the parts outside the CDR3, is SQTIHQWPATLVQPVGSPLSLECTVEGTSNPNLYWYRQAAGRGLQLLFYSVGIGQISSEVPQNLSASRPQDRQFILSSKKLLLSDSGFYLCASYRGGGYNEQFFGPGTRLTVL.